The text below deals with one T cell receptor beta chain. This sample was taken from a study of beta chain features in type 1 diabetes. Study at large: Cell yields, gender and age were comparable in patients and healthy donors.

The CDR3 covers 16 residues. Germline-derived CDR1 and CDR2 are SGHDT and YYEEEE. TCRB transcripts that were expressed got sequenced, as all of the isolated RNA had been reverse transcribed. Samples of naive, central memory and regulatory T cells yielded a mean of about 3.7 million reads. Only in-frame clones appear in the TCRdb table, and some are missing; sequencing was by immunoSEQ multiplex PCR. The profile shows some 150,000 clones, roughly 50% of them singletons. What was sequenced was Tregs from blood. The sequence came from a man aged 18 to 30 in good health. V usage is TRBV5-6 and J usage is TRBJ2-5, with TRBD1 matching 7 bases. The J call may be faulty, since TRBJ2-7 better matches the DNA end. The CDR3 DNA sequence: TGTGCCAGCAGCTTCGTAGACAGGGCGAGATCCTACGAGCAGTACTTC. Protein: CASSFVDRARSYEQYF.